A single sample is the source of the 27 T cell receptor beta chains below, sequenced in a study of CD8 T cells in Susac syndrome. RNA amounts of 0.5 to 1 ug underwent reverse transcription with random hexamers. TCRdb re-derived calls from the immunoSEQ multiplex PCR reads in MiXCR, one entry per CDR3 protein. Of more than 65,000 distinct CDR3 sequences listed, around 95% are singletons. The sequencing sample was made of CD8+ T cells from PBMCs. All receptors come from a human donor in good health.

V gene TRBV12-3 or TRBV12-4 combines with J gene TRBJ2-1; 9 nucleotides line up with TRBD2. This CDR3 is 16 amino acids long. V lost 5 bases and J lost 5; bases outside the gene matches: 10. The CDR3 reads CASSHWASGADNEQFF. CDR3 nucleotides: TGTGCCAGCAGTCATTGGGCTAGCGGGGCTGACAATGAGCAGTTCTTC.

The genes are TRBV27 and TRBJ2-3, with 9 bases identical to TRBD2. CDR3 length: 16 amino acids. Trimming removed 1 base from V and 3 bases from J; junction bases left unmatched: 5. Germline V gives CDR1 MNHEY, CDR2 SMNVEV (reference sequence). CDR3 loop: CASSLLGGGATDTQYF. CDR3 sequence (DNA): TGTGCCAGCAGTTTATTGGGCGGGGGGGCAACAGATACGCAGTATTTT.

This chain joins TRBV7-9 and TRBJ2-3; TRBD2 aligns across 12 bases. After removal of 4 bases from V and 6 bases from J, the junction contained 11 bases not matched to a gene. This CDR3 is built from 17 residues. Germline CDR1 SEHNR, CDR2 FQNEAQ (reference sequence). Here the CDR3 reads CASSSPNLAGGHDTQYF. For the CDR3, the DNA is TGTGCCAGCAGCTCACCCAACCTAGCGGGGGGGCATGATACGCAGTATTTT.

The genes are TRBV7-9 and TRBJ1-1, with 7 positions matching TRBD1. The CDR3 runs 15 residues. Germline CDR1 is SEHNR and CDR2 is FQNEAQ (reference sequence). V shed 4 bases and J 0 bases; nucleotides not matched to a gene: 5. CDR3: CASSSRDSLNTEAFF. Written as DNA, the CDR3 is TGTGCCAGCAGCTCCAGGGACAGCCTGAACACTGAAGCTTTCTTT.

The CDR3 DNA follows: TGTGCCAGCAGCCCCACCGGCAAGGACAGGGGCACCGGGGAGCTGTTTTTT. Translating it yields CASSPTGKDRGTGELFF. The V call is TRBV7-9, the J call TRBJ2-2, with 9 bases lining up with TRBD1. This CDR3 region has 17 residues. J lost 4 bases, V lost 5 bases, and 11 bases had no gene match. Per the germline V gene, CDR1 is SEHNR and CDR2 is FQNEAQ (reference sequence).

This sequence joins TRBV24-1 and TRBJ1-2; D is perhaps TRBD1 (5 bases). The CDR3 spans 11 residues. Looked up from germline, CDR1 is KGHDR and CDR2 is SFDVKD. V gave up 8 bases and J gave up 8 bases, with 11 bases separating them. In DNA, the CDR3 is TGTGCCACCAAAGGAGAGGGGGGCTACACCTTC. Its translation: CATKGEGGYTF.

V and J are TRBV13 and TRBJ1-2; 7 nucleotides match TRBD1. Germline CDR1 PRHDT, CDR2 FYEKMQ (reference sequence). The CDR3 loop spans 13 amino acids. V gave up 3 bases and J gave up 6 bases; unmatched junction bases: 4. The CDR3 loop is CASSFDRADGYTF. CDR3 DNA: TGTGCCAGCAGCTTTGACAGGGCGGATGGCTACACCTTC.

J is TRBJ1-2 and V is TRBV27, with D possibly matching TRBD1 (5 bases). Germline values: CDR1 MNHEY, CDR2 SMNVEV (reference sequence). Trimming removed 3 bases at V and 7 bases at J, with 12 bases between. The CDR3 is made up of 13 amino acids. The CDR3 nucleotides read TGTGCCAGCAGTTTTTCGGGGGGTCGTGGCTACACCTTC. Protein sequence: CASSFSGGRGYTF.

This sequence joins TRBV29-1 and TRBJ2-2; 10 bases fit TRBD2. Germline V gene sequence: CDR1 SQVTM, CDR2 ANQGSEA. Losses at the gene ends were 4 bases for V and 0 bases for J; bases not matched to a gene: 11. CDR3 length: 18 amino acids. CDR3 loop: CSVAEGLTSGANTGELFF. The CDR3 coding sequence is TGCAGCGTTGCCGAGGGACTCACTAGCGGGGCGAACACCGGGGAGCTGTTTTTT.

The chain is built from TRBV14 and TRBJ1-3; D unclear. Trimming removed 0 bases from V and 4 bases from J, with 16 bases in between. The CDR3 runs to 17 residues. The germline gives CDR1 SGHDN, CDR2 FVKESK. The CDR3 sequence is CASSQDTRAMVGNTIYF. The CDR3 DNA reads TGTGCCAGCAGCCAAGATACTAGGGCGATGGTCGGAAACACCATATATTTT. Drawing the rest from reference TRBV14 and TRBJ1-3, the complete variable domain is EAGVTQFPSHSVIEKGQTVTLRCDPISGHDNLYWYRRVMGKEIKFLLHFVKESKQDESGMPNNRFLAERTGGTYSTLKVQPAELEDSGVYFCASSQDTRAMVGNTIYFGEGSWLTVV.

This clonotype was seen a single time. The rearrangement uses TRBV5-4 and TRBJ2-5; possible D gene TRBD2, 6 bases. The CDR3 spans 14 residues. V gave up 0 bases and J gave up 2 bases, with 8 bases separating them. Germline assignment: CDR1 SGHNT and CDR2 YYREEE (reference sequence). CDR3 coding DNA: TGTGCCAGCAGCTTGGTCGGGGGACAAGAGACCCAGTACTTC. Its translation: CASSLVGGQETQYF.

The CDR3, as DNA: TGCGCCAGCAGCTTGGCGGTTCCCGTGGATACGCAGTATTTT. Its translation: CASSLAVPVDTQYF. This sequence joins TRBV5-1 and TRBJ2-3; D gene ambiguous. The CDR3 runs to 14 residues. Germline lookup yields CDR1 SGHRS and CDR2 YFSETQ. V was pared by 0 bases and J by 6 bases, with 11 bases between.

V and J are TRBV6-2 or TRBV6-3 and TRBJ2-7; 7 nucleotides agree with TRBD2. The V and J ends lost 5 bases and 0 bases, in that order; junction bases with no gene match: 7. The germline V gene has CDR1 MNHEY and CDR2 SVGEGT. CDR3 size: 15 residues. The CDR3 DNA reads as TGTGCCAGCAGTACCTACGGGGGGAACTCCTACGAGCAGTACTTC. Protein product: CASSTYGGNSYEQYF.

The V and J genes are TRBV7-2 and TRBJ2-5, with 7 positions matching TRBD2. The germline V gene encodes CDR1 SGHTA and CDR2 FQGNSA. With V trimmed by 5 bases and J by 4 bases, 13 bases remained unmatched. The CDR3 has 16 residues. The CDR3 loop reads CASSPQRAGVRETQYF. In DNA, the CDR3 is TGTGCCAGCAGCCCCCAGAGGGCGGGGGTCAGAGAGACCCAGTACTTC.

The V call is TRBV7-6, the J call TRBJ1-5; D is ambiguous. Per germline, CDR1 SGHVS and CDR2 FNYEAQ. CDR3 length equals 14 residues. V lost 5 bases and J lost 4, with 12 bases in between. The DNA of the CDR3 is TGTGCCAGCAGCCTGGGCGCCGGAAATCAGCCCCAGCATTTT. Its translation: CASSLGAGNQPQHF.

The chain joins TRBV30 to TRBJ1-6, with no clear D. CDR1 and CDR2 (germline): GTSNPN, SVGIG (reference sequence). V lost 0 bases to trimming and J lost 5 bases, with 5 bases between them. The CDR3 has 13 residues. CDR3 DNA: TGTGCCTGGAGTGTATTGGATAATTCACCCCTCCACTTT. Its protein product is CAWSVLDNSPLHF. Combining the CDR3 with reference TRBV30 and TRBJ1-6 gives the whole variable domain SQTIHQWPATLVQPVGSPLSLECTVEGTSNPNLYWYRQAAGRGLQLLFYSVGIGQISSEVPQNLSASRPQDRQFILSSKKLLLSDSGFYLCAWSVLDNSPLHFGNGTRLTVT.

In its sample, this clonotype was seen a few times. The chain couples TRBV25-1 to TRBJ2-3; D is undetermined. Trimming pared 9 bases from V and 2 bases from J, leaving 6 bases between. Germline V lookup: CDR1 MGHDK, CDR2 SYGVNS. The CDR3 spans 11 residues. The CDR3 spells CASTFTDTQYF. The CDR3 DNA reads TGTGCCAGTACTTTCACAGATACGCAGTATTTT.

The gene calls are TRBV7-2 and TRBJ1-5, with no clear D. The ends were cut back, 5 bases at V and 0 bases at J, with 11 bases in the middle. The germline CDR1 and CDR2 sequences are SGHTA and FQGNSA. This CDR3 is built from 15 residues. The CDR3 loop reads CASSPVPNSNQPQHF. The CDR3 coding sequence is TGTGCCAGCAGCCCTGTCCCGAATAGCAATCAGCCCCAGCATTTT.

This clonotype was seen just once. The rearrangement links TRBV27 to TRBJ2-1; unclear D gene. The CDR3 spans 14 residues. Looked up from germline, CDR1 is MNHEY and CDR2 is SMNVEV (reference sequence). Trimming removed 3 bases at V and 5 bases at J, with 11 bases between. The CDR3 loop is CASSFERPNNEQFF. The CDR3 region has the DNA TGTGCCAGCAGTTTTGAGAGGCCCAACAATGAGCAGTTCTTC.

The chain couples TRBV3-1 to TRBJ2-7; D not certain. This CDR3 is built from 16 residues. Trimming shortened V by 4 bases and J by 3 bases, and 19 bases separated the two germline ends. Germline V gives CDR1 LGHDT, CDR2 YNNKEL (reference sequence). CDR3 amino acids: CASSPLPGNSLYEQYV. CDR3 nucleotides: TGTGCCAGCAGCCCCCTCCCGGGCAACAGTCTCTACGAGCAGTACGTC.

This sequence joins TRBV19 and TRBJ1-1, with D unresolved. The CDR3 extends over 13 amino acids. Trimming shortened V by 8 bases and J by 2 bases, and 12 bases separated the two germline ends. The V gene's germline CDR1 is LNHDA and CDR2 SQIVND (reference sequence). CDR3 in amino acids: CASHTWENTEAFF. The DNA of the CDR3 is TGTGCCAGTCATACCTGGGAAAACACTGAAGCTTTCTTT.

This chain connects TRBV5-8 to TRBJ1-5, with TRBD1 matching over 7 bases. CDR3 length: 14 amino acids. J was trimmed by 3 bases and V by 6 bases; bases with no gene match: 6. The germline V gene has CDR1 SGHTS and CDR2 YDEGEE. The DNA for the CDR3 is TGTGCCAGCAACGTGGGGACAGACAATCAGCCCCAGCATTTT. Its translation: CASNVGTDNQPQHF.

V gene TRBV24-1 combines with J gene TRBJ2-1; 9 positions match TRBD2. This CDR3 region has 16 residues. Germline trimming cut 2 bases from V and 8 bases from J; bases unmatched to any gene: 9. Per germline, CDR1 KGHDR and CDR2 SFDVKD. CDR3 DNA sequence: TGTGCCACCAGTGATTGGGGCGGGGGGGCCGCGGATGAGCAGTTCTTC. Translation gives CATSDWGGGAADEQFF.

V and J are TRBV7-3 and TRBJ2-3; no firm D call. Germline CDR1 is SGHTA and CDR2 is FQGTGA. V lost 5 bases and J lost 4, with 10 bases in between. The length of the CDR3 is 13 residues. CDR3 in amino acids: CASSLTGADTQYF. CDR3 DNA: TGTGCCAGCAGCCTGACCGGCGCAGATACGCAGTATTTT.

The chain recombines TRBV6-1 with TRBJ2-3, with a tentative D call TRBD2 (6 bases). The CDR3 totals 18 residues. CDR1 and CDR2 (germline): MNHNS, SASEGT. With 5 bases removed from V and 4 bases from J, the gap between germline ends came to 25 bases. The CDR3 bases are TGTGCCAGCAGTCCCCACCTCGGGAGTTCCCGGGCGGCAGATACGCAGTATTTT. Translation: CASSPHLGSSRAADTQYF.

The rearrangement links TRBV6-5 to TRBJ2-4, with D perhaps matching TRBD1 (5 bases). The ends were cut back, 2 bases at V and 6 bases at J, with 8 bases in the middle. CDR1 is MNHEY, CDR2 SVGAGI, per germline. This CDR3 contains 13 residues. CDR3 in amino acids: CASSYDSLNIQYF. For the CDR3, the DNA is TGTGCCAGCAGTTACGACAGCTTAAACATTCAGTACTTC.

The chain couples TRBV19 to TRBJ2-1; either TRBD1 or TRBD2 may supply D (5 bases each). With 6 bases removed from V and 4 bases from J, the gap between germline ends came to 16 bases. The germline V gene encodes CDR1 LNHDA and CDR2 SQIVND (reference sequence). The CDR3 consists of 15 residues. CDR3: CASRLVGEPYNEQFF. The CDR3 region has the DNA TGTGCCAGTAGGCTGGTGGGGGAACCATACAATGAGCAGTTCTTC.